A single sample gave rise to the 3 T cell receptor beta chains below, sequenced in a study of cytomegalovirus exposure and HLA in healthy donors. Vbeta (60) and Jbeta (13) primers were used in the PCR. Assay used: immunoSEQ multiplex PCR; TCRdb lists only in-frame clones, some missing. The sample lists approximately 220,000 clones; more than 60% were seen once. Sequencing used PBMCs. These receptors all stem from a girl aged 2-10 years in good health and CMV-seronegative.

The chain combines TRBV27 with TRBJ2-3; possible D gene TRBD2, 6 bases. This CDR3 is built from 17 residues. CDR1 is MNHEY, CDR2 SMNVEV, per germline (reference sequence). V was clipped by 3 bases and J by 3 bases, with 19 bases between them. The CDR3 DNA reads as TGTGCCAGCAGTTTGGGGGGTTTACAAAGATTAACAGATACGCAGTATTTT. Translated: CASSLGGLQRLTDTQYF.

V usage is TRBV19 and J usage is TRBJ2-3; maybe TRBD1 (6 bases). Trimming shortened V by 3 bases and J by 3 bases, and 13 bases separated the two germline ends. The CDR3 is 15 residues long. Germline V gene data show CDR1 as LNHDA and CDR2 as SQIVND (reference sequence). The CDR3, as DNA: TGTGCCAGTAGTATTGGTGGGGGCGCGACAGATACGCAGTATTTT. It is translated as CASSIGGGATDTQYF.

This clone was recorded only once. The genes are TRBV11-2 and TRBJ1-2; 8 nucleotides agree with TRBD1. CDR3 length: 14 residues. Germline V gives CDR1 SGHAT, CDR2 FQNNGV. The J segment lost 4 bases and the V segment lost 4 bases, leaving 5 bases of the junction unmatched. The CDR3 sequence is CASSSDRVGYGYTF. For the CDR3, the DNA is TGTGCCAGCAGCTCGGACAGGGTGGGCTATGGCTACACCTTC.